This entry describes one T cell receptor (beta chain). Its antigen target is currently unknown. It has no much larger one-base neighbor in the sample; base qualities were not kept. This sample stems from a study of shared clonotypes between healthy human individuals (TCRdb year 2020). For the wider study: A few men and two women, aged 18 to 49 years, made up the cohort. For each donor, CD4 naive and CD4 memory were each run on three plates, CD8 naive on two plates, and CD8 memory on one plate. The study deeply sequenced blood TCR repertoires of about 5 healthy adults to estimate repertoire size and the extent of clonotype sharing between individuals. Libraries were prepared and TCR repertoires were sequenced by different laboratories using diverse techniques, in order to increase sequencing depth and limit assay-specific biases. Each donor's leukapheresis produced roughly between about 0.9 and 9.5 billion PBMCs. Broader findings and caveats from the paper: Approximately 4.8% of naive CD4, around 4% of naive CD8, about 2.1% of memory CD4, and around 0.4% of memory CD8 clonotypes were shared across several donors. Because the study included a small number of donors, the genetic and exposure-history diversity represented was limited. Clonotypes shared by all four sorted-subset donors showed higher generation probabilities than non-shared clonotypes. Based on pairwise subsampling, the degree of clonotype sharing among donors was expected to be affected by sequencing depth. Sampling was restricted to blood, and TCR repertoires in tissues likely differ from the TCR repertoires found in blood. Incomplete sequencing was indicated by rarefaction of sorted-subset datasets, despite the large sequencing depth. Estimated clonotype richness was generally larger for naive than for memory subsets.

The donors were healthy, HIV-negative adults with no recently reported acute infections or vaccinations. Only Caucasian adults living in Nashville, Tennessee, USA were represented among the donors. CD4+ T cells were enriched by magnetic negative selection, after which naive cells were positively selected on CD45RA and the negative fraction was taken as the memory subset. Blood was collected by leukapheresis, and PBMCs were isolated by Ficoll-Histopaque density gradient centrifugation and then cryopreserved in liquid nitrogen vapor phase. Analytical flow cytometry was used to check the purity and quantity of every magnetically sorted T cell population. From each sorted fraction, genomic DNA was isolated and quantified by UV absorbance on a Nanodrop 2000c. Using the deep immunoSEQ assay, TCR CDR3 regions were amplified from genomic DNA by multiplex PCR. Extracted genomic DNA from each cell subset was distributed evenly across all wells of several immunoSEQ 96-well plates, and each plate was treated as a replicate. For sorted subsets, roughly 0.2 ug genomic DNA, equal to about 30,000 T cell genomes, was loaded into each replicate PCR. The purified libraries were quantified using a Qubit 3.0 fluorometer, sized with a Bioanalyzer 2100, and then quantified again using the KAPA Library Quantification kit. Every immunoSEQ 96-well plate was sequenced on a dedicated single-read 150-cycle Illumina NextSeq 550 flow cell. The paper's data handling went like this. Because the immunoSEQ output included only junctional sequences and no quality scores, the filtering could not be the same as the filtering used for full-length reads. Sequences were annotated with PyIR, a Python wrapper for IgBLAST v1.9, using IMGT germline references to assign V/J genes and CDR3. Reads were filtered out if the reads had weak V/J assignments (E-value above 1e-6), no CDR3, stop codons, out-of-frame junctions, or ambiguous translated residues. V3J clonotypes were defined as sequences sharing an identical inferred V gene, J gene, and CDR3 amino acid sequence. Percentage overlap between repertoires was computed as shared unique clonotypes divided by the size of the smaller repertoire. Repertoire richness was assessed with RTK rarefaction, the Chao1 estimator, and Recon v2.1 estimates of unobserved clonotypes. Generation probabilities for all TCRbeta clonotypes obtained by the gDNA method from a handful of donors were computed using OLGA. TCRdb carries this immuneACCESS record with in-frame sequences only. Its versions omit some clonotypes, under half of them owing to an unresolved V gene in the studies checked, with the rest unexplained. Clone size and V and J calls were adopted from that table, with D and trimming inferred from the DNA. In all, the sample holds some 2,000,000 clones, and 90% to 95% of those were seen once. The leading ten clones occupy 0.13% of the sample.

The cysteine opens and the phenylalanine closes a CDR3 of 12 amino acids. The kept DNA is CDR3 alone, 36 bases in frame from the first base. The germline V gene (reference sequence) supplies CDR1 SEHNR and CDR2 FQNEAQ. V was cut back by 4 bases and J by 8 bases, leaving a gap of 11 bases between them. What was sequenced was naive CD4+ T cells sorted from blood. Interpreted using the paper, the cell subset or site label stands for: CD45RA+ positively selected. The chain employs TRBV7-9 and TRBJ1-2; matching of 6 bases hints at TRBD1 as the D gene. This TCR came from a man younger than 35 in good health. In nucleotide form, the sequence is TGTGCCAGCAGCTCGTCTCAGGGGGGCTACACCTTC. It is translated as CASSSSQGGYTF.